Listed below are T cell receptor beta chains from one sample, sequenced in a study of long-term antiretroviral therapy in people with HIV. Sequencing was performed with immunoSEQ multiplex PCR; in TCRdb, only in-frame clones are kept and a portion is missing. The repertoire holds 34,000 or so clones, with almost 85% as singletons. This material consisted of unsorted PBMCs, taken about 3.3 years after starting antiretroviral therapy. These receptors were obtained from a man aged 18 to 29 with HIV. CDR3s include the opening cysteine and the closing phenylalanine or tryptophan. A D gene is named only where the DNA matches it firmly. Size is stated for part of the rows, as once, few or many counts, or as a class when the clone is expanded.

d_gene | abundance | j_gene | v_gene | CDR3nt | CDR3aa
TRBD1 | - | TRBJ2-5 | TRBV28 | TGTGCCAGCAGTTTATCCGACAGGGGAGGTGAGACCCAGTACTTC | CASSLSDRGGETQYF
TRBD1 | - | TRBJ2-5 | TRBV5-1 | TGCGCCAGCAGCTTACAGGGGACAGAGACCCAGTACTTC | CASSLQGTETQYF
TRBD1 | few | TRBJ1-5 | TRBV7-8 | TGTGCCAGCAGGCATGGGACAGGGAGGAATCAGCCCCAGCATTTT | CASRHGTGRNQPQHF
- | - | TRBJ2-3 | TRBV5-5 | TGTGCCAGCAGCTTGGAAGGGGGGAGAAGCACAGATACGCAGTATTTT | CASSLEGGRSTDTQYF
- | - | TRBJ1-1 | TRBV6-5 | TGTGCCAGCAGTTACGGGGATATTACGAGGGGGACTGAAGCTTTCTTT | CASSYGDITRGTEAFF
- | - | TRBJ1-2 | TRBV28 | TGTGCCAGCAGTTTTAGCAGGGCCTATGGCTACACCTTC | CASSFSRAYGYTF
- | - | TRBJ1-1 | TRBV14 | TGTGCCAGCAGCCAAGATCCGTGGACAGCTGGGTCGGGAACTGAAGCTTTCTTT | CASSQDPWTAGSGTEAFF
- | - | TRBJ1-5 | TRBV27 | TGTGCCAGCAGCCCTCGGGGGGATCAGCCCCAGCATTTT | CASSPRGDQPQHF
- | - | TRBJ2-1 | TRBV18 | TGTGCCAGCTCACCACCGAGCTCCTACAATGAGCAGTTCTTC | CASSPPSSYNEQFF
- | - | TRBJ1-3 | TRBV15 | TGTGCCACCAGCCCGGGACGGGGGGACACCATATATTTT | CATSPGRGDTIYF
- | once | TRBJ2-1 | TRBV27 | TGTGCCATCACAGGGAGCAACAATGAGCAGTTCTTC | CAITGSNNEQFF
- | - | TRBJ2-1 | TRBV13 | TGTGCCAGCCAGGGGACCACTAGCGACTACCTCTACAATGAGCAGTTCTTC | CASQGTTSDYLYNEQFF
TRBD2 | - | TRBJ2-5 | TRBV11-3 | TGTGCCAGCAGCTTCGGCGGGGGGCCATGGGAGACCCAGTACTTC | CASSFGGGPWETQYF
- | - | TRBJ1-4 | TRBV11-2 | TGTGCCAGCAGCTTAGGGGCCGGCAGAGAGAATGAAAAACTGTTTTTT | CASSLGAGRENEKLFF
- | - | TRBJ1-2 | TRBV9 | TGTGCCAGCAGCTTGAAAGGAGGAACAGTCAACGACTATGGCTACACCTTC | CASSLKGGTVNDYGYTF
TRBD1 | - | TRBJ1-5 | TRBV28 | TGTGCCAGCAGTTTATTTCTCGGGACAGGGGGTAGCAATCAGCCCCAGCATTTT | CASSLFLGTGGSNQPQHF
- | few | TRBJ1-5 | TRBV19 | TGTGCCAGTAGTCTCGCGGCTAATCAGCCCCAGCATTTT | CASSLAANQPQHF
- | - | TRBJ2-1 | TRBV5-6 | TGTGCCAGCAGCTTACCGGGGCCGTGGGTTGAGCAGTTCTTC | CASSLPGPWVEQFF
TRBD2 | - | TRBJ2-1 | TRBV6-1 | TGTGCCAGCAAGACCGGGACTAGCCCCTACAATGAGCAGTTCTTC | CASKTGTSPYNEQFF
TRBD2 | few | TRBJ2-2 | TRBV19 | TGTGCCAGTAGTAGATCCGGACTAGCGGGAGCGGGAGGGGGGAACACCGGGGAGCTGTTTTTT | CASSRSGLAGAGGGNTGELFF
TRBD1 | - | TRBJ2-1 | TRBV6-1 | TGTGCCAGCAGTGAAACAGGGGAGATGTACAATGAGCAGTTCTTC | CASSETGEMYNEQFF
- | - | TRBJ1-5 | TRBV6-6 | TGTGCCAGCAGTTACTCTAACTTAGGGGATCAGCCCCAGCATTTT | CASSYSNLGDQPQHF
- | once | TRBJ2-1 | TRBV13 | TGTGCCAGCAGCTTAGGCCGAAATGAGCAGTTCTTC | CASSLGRNEQFF
- | - | TRBJ1-1 | TRBV10-1 | TGCGCCAGCAGCCCACGGGGGCTGAACACTGAAGCTTTCTTT | CASSPRGLNTEAFF
- | - | TRBJ2-3 | TRBV19 | TGTGCCAGTAGATTGGGAGGGGGTGAGACAGATACGCAGTATTTT | CASRLGGGETDTQYF
TRBD1 | - | TRBJ2-7 | TRBV5-1 | TGCGCCAGCAGCTATGGACAGGGCTACGAGCAGTACTTC | CASSYGQGYEQYF
TRBD2 | - | TRBJ2-7 | TRBV27 | TGTGCCAGCAGTTTACTAGCGGGGGGTCCCGAGCAGTACTTC | CASSLLAGGPEQYF
- | - | TRBJ1-2 | TRBV7-3 | TGTGCCAGCAGCTTACAAGGAGGAGATGGCTACACCTTC | CASSLQGGDGYTF
TRBD1 | - | TRBJ1-4 | TRBV11-2 | TGTGCCAGCAGCTCCGGGACAGGGAGTATCTTATATGAAAAACTGTTTTTT | CASSSGTGSILYEKLFF
TRBD2 | - | TRBJ2-5 | TRBV4-3 | TGCGCCAGCAGCCAGATAGGACTAGCGGGAGGGGCAGAGACCCAGTACTTC | CASSQIGLAGGAETQYF
TRBD2 | - | TRBJ2-7 | TRBV29-1 | TGCAGCGCAGCGTGGGGGGGTTACGAGCAGTACTTC | CSAAWGGYEQYF
TRBD1 | once | TRBJ2-1 | TRBV11-2 | TGTGCCAGCAGCCCGCTGTCCCGGGACAGGGGGCAGAATTACAATGAGCAGTTCTTC | CASSPLSRDRGQNYNEQFF
TRBD1 | - | TRBJ1-4 | TRBV5-8 | TGTGCCAGCAGCTACCGGGACAGGAAAAAAGAAAAACTGTTTTTT | CASSYRDRKKEKLFF
TRBD1 | - | TRBJ1-5 | TRBV18 | TGTGCCAGCTCACCGGGCAGGGGGCAGGGGCAGCCCCAGCATTTT | CASSPGRGQGQPQHF
TRBD1 | - | TRBJ1-1 | TRBV5-1 | TGCGCCAGCAGCTTGGGGACAGGGGATAACACTGAAGCTTTCTTT | CASSLGTGDNTEAFF
- | - | TRBJ2-2 | TRBV5-8 | TGTGCCAGCAGCTTGTTGCGGGACACCGGGGAGCTGTTTTTT | CASSLLRDTGELFF
- | - | TRBJ1-4 | TRBV5-6 | TGTGCCAGCAGCTTATCAGCAACTAATGAAAAACTGTTTTTT | CASSLSATNEKLFF
- | - | TRBJ1-1 | TRBV15 | TGTGCCACCAGAAGGGGGGGGGACACTGAAGCTTTCTTT | CATRRGGDTEAFF
- | - | TRBJ2-3 | TRBV4-1 | TGCGCCAGCAGCCAAGATATCCCCCCAGATACGCAGTATTTT | CASSQDIPPDTQYF
TRBD2 | - | TRBJ2-3 | TRBV5-1 | TGCGCCAGCAGCACCGTAGCGGGGTTGACAGATACGCAGTATTTT | CASSTVAGLTDTQYF
TRBD1 | - | TRBJ1-1 | TRBV27 | TGTGCCAGCATAACCCTCCGGGCAGGGGGCACTGAAGCTTTCTTT | CASITLRAGGTEAFF
- | once | TRBJ2-7 | TRBV4-3 | TGCGCCAGCAGCCAAGGGACCCAACTTTACGAGCAGTACTTC | CASSQGTQLYEQYF
TRBD1 | - | TRBJ1-1 | TRBV27 | TGTGCCAGCAAGATCGGACAGGGTACTGAAGCTTTCTTT | CASKIGQGTEAFF
- | once | TRBJ2-7 | TRBV7-2 | TGTGCCAGCAGACCGGACAGCTCCTACGAGCAGTACTTC | CASRPDSSYEQYF
- | - | TRBJ1-2 | TRBV9 | TGTGCCAGCAGCGTTCGCGCTGACAGAAAGGTAGAACTGCGGTATGGCTACACCTTC | CASSVRADRKVELRYGYTF
- | - | TRBJ2-3 | TRBV5-1 | TGCGCCAGCAGCTTGGAAACAGGCACAGATACGCAGTATTTT | CASSLETGTDTQYF
TRBD1 | few | TRBJ1-2 | TRBV2 | TGTGCCAGCAGTGAAATGGTTACAGGGGGCTATGGCTACACCTTC | CASSEMVTGGYGYTF
TRBD1 | - | TRBJ2-1 | TRBV12-5 | TGTGCTAGTGGCAAGGGACAGGGGGACGAGCAGTTCTTC | CASGKGQGDEQFF
TRBD2 | - | TRBJ2-1 | TRBV27 | TGTGCCAGCAGTTTATCCGAGGTAGCGGGAGCCTACAATGAGCAGTTCTTC | CASSLSEVAGAYNEQFF
TRBD2 | once | TRBJ2-1 | TRBV7-9 | TGTGCCAGCAGCGCCCCTAGCGGGGGAGATGAGCAGTTCTTC | CASSAPSGGDEQFF
- | once | TRBJ1-1 | TRBV5-1 | TGCGCCAGCAGTCATACACGGGTCGACACTGAAGCTTTCTTT | CASSHTRVDTEAFF
- | - | TRBJ2-7 | TRBV27 | TGTGCCAGCAGTTTTTCCGAGGGGACGTCCTACGAGCAGTACTTC | CASSFSEGTSYEQYF
TRBD2 | - | TRBJ2-7 | TRBV6-5 | TGTGCCAGCAGTTGGGGCAGGGAGGGCTACGAGCAGTACTTC | CASSWGREGYEQYF